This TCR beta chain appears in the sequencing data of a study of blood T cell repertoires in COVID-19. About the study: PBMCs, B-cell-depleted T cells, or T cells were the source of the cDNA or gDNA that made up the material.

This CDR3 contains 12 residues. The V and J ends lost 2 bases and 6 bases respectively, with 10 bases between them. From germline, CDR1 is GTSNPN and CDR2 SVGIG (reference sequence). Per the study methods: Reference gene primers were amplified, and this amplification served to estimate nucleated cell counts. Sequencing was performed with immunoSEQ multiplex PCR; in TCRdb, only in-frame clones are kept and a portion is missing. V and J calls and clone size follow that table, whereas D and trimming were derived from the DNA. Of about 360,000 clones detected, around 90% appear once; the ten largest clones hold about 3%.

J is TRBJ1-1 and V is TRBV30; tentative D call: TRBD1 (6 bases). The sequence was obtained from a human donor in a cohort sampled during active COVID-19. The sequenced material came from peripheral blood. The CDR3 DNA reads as TGTGCCTGGAGTCCAGACAGGCCTGAAGCTTTCTTT. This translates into CAWSPDRPEAFF.